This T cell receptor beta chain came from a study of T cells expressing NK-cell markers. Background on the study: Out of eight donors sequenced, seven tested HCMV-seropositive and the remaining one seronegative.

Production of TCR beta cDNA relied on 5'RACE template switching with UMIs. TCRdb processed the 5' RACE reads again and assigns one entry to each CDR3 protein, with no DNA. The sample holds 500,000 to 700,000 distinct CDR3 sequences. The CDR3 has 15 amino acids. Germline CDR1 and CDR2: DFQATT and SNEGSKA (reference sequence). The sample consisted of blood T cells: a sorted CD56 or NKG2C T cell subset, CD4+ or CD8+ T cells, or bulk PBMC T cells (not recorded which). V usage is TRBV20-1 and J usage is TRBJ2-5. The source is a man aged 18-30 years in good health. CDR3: CSARDLASGFGTQYF.